The entry below describes one T cell receptor beta chain. This clonotype was found many times. Its cognate antigen has yet to be identified. Base qualities were left out, and no much larger clone turns up one base away. Per the publication, the time point label means: newly diagnosed GD, antithyroid drugs for less than 3 months. RNA was extracted from PBMCs in TRIzol for both TCR sequencing and RNA sequencing. The diagnosis of Graves' disease followed American Thyroid Association guidelines. Patients for the study were recruited at an endocrinology department in Xi'an, China. Each patient gave 7 to 9.5 milliliters of peripheral blood, collected in an EDTA anticoagulant tube. Ficoll Paque Plus density gradient separation was used to isolate PBMCs, and no further T cell sorting was performed. An Agilent 2100 Bioanalyzer and agarose gel were used to check RNA quality, while a NanoDrop 2000 measured RNA concentration.

Library method: multiplex PCR. Sequencing relied on an Illumina HiSeq 4000. To build TCR beta libraries, CDR3 regions were amplified by Arm-PCR using iRepertoire HTBI primers. Before sequencing, the PCR products underwent gel purification. Concerning the study's data processing: A total of 62 TRBV and about 13 TRBJ segments were identified across samples and were used for gene usage analysis of CDR3 amino acid clonotypes. COPE and FqMerger were used to merge filtered high-quality paired reads into contigs. BLAST was used to align contigs to IMGT TRBV, TRBD and TRBJ reference genes, and CDR3 was defined according to IMGT. Clonotypes above 0.1% frequency were classified as highly expanded clones. Shannon entropy served as the measure of repertoire diversity, while the Gini coefficient captured V-J evenness. A clonotype found in more than one individual was treated as public. In-frame beta chains were kept once TCRdb had trimmed the public reads at Q25 with fastp and called clones with MiXCR. Rows with one shared CDR3 protein collapse into an entry with the most common genes and DNA. TCRdb's processing, not the study's, gives the V and J calls here. In all, the sample holds 400,000 to 500,000 distinct CDR3 sequences, and about 14% of those were seen once. The top ten clonotypes cover roughly 15% of the sample.

The data derive from a study of regulatory T cells in long-lasting Graves disease (dated by TCRdb to about 2021). Regarding the complete study: Newly diagnosed Graves' disease patients had taken antithyroid drugs for less than 3 months. This study used TCR sequencing and RNA sequencing of peripheral blood to compare persistent Graves' disease patients against newly diagnosed Graves' disease patients. The study took place in China and was registered as a clinical trial. TCR sequencing covered some 13 persistent and 20 or so newly diagnosed Graves' disease patients, some 35 samples in total.

On the study overall, not on this receptor specifically: TRBV28, TRBJ1-2 and TRBJ2-5 were preferentially used in persistent disease, while TRBV20-1 and TRBJ2-1 were favored in newly diagnosed disease. Sequencing and analysis were limited to the TCR beta chain. Persistent Graves' disease patients showed lower TCR Shannon entropy and fewer highly expanded clones than newly diagnosed patients, suggesting clonal expansion. More public clonotypes were shared among persistent patients (roughly 2,900) than among newly diagnosed patients (966). As a limitation, the authors acknowledged that the small sample size may reduce accuracy. The study examined only peripheral blood because the primary lesion, thyroid tissue, could not be accessed.

At the junction V is shortened by 4 bases and J by 6 bases, with 10 bases in between. According to the germline V gene (reference sequence), CDR1 reads LNHDA and CDR2 reads SQIVND. From the cysteine up to the phenylalanine, the CDR3 has a length of 12 residues. The CDR3 DNA has 36 bases and is translated from base 1. The sample was also linked to a second study, of T cells in Graves' hyperthyroidism and ophthalmopathy. In that second paper, the authors write: Stable Graves' hyperthyroidism was defined as no progression to ophthalmopathy during 18 months of follow-up. Hyperthyroidism patients were aged 18 to 65 years and newly diagnosed, with disease duration of less than 2 months. Any patient with an uncontrolled infection, another autoimmune disease, pregnancy or lactation was excluded. Clinical symptoms, serum thyroxine and TRAb, thyroid ultrasound, and orbital computed tomography formed the basis for the diagnoses. For the first round of RT-PCR on the TCR CDR3, the HTBI primer set was used together with the Qiagen OneStep RT-PCR kit. Blood samples also contained most of the expanded thyroid clonotypes (frequency above 0.001), which suggests that blood repertoires may reflect thyroid immune responses. Ophthalmopathy was separated from stable hyperthyroidism by a 13 V-J signature model, with just over 85% sensitivity and roughly 81% specificity obtained in cross-validation and 80%/75% obtained in testing. During validation, the model predicted progression to ophthalmopathy a median of approximately 7 months ahead of onset, with roughly 65% sensitivity and about 72% specificity. TCR V-J signatures able to tell the groups apart were searched for in a discovery cohort of approximately 95 patients, of whom 40 to 45 had Graves' ophthalmopathy and 55 to 65 had stable Graves' hyperthyroidism. Prospective prediction of ophthalmopathy was tested in an independent validation cohort consisting of 18 to 20 hyperthyroidism patients and some 17 patients who later progressed to ophthalmopathy. The roughly 94 discovery patients were randomly divided into training and test sets at a 7:3 ratio. Thyroid tissue and blood T-cell repertoires from about six Graves' hyperthyroidism patients were also compared in the study. Once sampling was done, hyperthyroidism patients were given methimazole at a starting dose of 30 mg daily, whereas ophthalmopathy patients were given high-dose intravenous methylprednisolone. Libraries were constructed in a second round of multiplex PCR, after which size selection and purification were carried out. Sequencing of the libraries was done on an Illumina HiSeq2000 using paired-end 100 bp reads. SOAPnuke was used to process the raw data, with reads discarded if the reads contained adapters or uncalled bases, had a mean Phred below 15, or lacked an exact constant-primer or identifier match. High-quality paired reads were merged with COPE v1.2.5, and unique nucleotide sequences were defined as clonotypes. MiTCR v1.1 was used to align the clonotypes against IMGT TRBV, TRBD and TRBJ reference segments. The analysis was restricted to V-J combinations with a frequency above 0.0001, which together covered roughly 99% of the repertoires. The TCS score was defined as the ratio of F50 (clonal expansion) to E x V (chaos), calculated using BLOSUM62-based TCRdist between CDR3 peptides within each V-J. Welch's t-statistics and random forest reduced around 550 V-J features to 10 to 15, which were used in a naive Bayes classifier (R e1071). No statistical method was used to set the sample size in advance, and investigators knew the group allocation. The paper describes TCR Vbeta CDR3 sequencing of more than 120 peripheral blood samples, made up of fewer than 50 ophthalmopathy patients, around 78 hyperthyroidism patients and some 17 progressor patients.

The sequence was obtained from a woman between 45 and 60 years old with Graves disease. Donor details come from another sample of the same person, matched by shared clones. The chain joins TRBV19 to TRBJ2-7; the D gene cannot be named for sure. The sequencing here drew on peripheral blood mononuclear cells (PBMCs), taken at new diagnosis, from a patient treated with antithyroid drugs. The CDR3 in this case is CASSTHTSEQYF. Here is the DNA: TGTGCCAGTAGTACCCACACGTCCGAGCAGTACTTC. Outside the CDR3, residues come from the reference TRBV19 and TRBJ2-7 proteins, so the full variable domain is: DGGITQSPKYLFRKEGQNVTLSCEQNLNHDAMYWYRQDPGQGLRLIYYSQIVNDFQKGDIAEGYSVSREKKESFPLTVTSAQKNPTAFYLCASSTHTSEQYFGPGTRLTVT.